One sample yielded the 24 T cell receptor beta chains listed below, sequenced in a study of T-cell reconstitution after alpha-beta-depleted transplantation in children. A library of TCRbeta sequences, prepared with unique molecular identifiers, was generated. TCRdb independently ran MiXCR on the PCR reads; one entry per CDR3 protein. The sample yields hundreds of thousands of distinct CDR3 sequences, 16% seen once. Material: PBMCs from the stem cell graft donor, obtained from the stem cell graft. The receptors here all came from a human donor who donated a stem cell graft to a child with acute myeloid leukemia.

In the case of this clonotype: This could be a read error, since a much larger clone is one nucleotide away. V and J are TRBV20-1 and TRBJ1-3; D is undetermined. Germline CDR1 reads DFQATT; CDR2 reads SNEGSKA (reference sequence). The CDR3 has 15 amino acids. V was pared by 2 bases and J by 0 bases, with 11 bases between. The CDR3 sequence: CSARHSTLSGNTIYF. CDR3 coding DNA: TGCAGTGCTAGACATTCGACCCTCTCTGGAAACACCATATATTTT.

Many counts were recorded for this clonotype. The chain couples TRBV29-1 to TRBJ1-5; D not certain. Between the trimmed V and J ends, which lost 6 bases and 2 bases, there was a span of 8 bases. The CDR3 has 12 residues. Germline V CDR1 and CDR2: SQVTM, ANQGSEA. CDR3 bases: TGCAGCGTCCGATTAGGCAATCAGCCCCAGCATTTT. Its translation: CSVRLGNQPQHF.

The sample holds many counts of this clonotype. The J gene is TRBJ2-2, the V gene TRBV6-5, with no clear D. CDR1 MNHEY and CDR2 SVGAGI come from the germline V gene. Deletions cut 0 bases from V and 6 bases from J, with 14 bases between. There are 16 residues in the CDR3. The CDR3 coding sequence is TGTGCCAGCAGTTACTCCGGTCTACTAAAGCCCGGGGAGCTGTTTTTT. Translated: CASSYSGLLKPGELFF.

The table lists this clonotype with many counts. Being one base from a much bigger clone, this may be a read error. CDR3 in DNA: TGCAGTGCTAGCGTAGGGAGGGGCGACGAGCAGTACTTC. The encoded protein is CSASVGRGDEQYF. The chain couples TRBV20-1 to TRBJ2-7; TRBD2 matches at 7 bases. The CDR3 runs 13 residues. After removal of 3 bases from V and 5 bases from J, the junction contained 7 bases not matched to a gene. The germline V gene has CDR1 DFQATT and CDR2 SNEGSKA (reference sequence).

This clonotype was picked up many times. V is TRBV20-1 and J is TRBJ2-7; TRBD2 is a possible D gene (5 bases). V gave up 3 bases and J gave up 0 bases, with 12 bases separating them. The germline CDR1 and CDR2 sequences are DFQATT and SNEGSKA (reference sequence). The CDR3 runs 14 residues. As DNA, the CDR3 is TGCAGTGCTAGGAGGGCCTCAAGCTCCTACGAGCAGTACTTC. This sequence encodes CSARRASSSYEQYF.

This clonotype came up many times. This chain links TRBV20-1 with TRBJ2-5; the D gene is possibly TRBD1 (6 bases). Germline CDR1 reads DFQATT; CDR2 reads SNEGSKA (reference sequence). V lost 3 bases and J 5 bases, leaving 16 bases between the germline ends. The CDR3 consists of 14 residues. For the CDR3, the DNA is TGCAGTGCTAGGGCAGGGGATAGTAGCGAGACCCAGTACTTC. As protein: CSARAGDSSETQYF.

A few counts support this clonotype. The V and J genes are TRBV24-1 and TRBJ2-1; 8 nucleotides line up with TRBD2. The CDR3 has 16 residues. Germline CDR1 and CDR2: KGHDR and SFDVKD. Unmatched junction bases numbered 4, after V lost 0 bases and J lost 4 bases. In DNA, the CDR3 is TGTGCCACCAGTGATTTGGGGCGGGGGGCATACAATGAGCAGTTCTTC. This codes for CATSDLGRGAYNEQFF.

This clonotype was seen repeatedly, ten times or more. The rearrangement joins TRBV5-1 to TRBJ2-3; weak D call: TRBD2 (7 bases). V lost 7 bases and J lost 5, with 23 bases in between. The CDR3 sequence is 16 residues long. CDR1 SGHRS and CDR2 YFSETQ come from the germline V gene. CDR3: CASRILGGATVDTQYF. CDR3 in DNA: TGCGCCAGCCGAATTTTGGGGGGGGCCACAGTAGATACGCAGTATTTT.

The V and J genes are TRBV28 and TRBJ1-1; maybe TRBD1 (6 bases). Trimming left V 3 bases short and J 3 bases short, with 14 bases between. Germline V gene data show CDR1 as MDHEN and CDR2 as SYDVKM. The CDR3 has 15 amino acids. For the CDR3, the DNA is TGTGCCAGCAGTTTCAGGGGCTTATTGGACACTGAAGCTTTCTTT. As protein: CASSFRGLLDTEAFF.

This clonotype was counted many times. The gene calls are TRBV5-5 and TRBJ2-6; 7 positions agree with TRBD1. This CDR3 is 14 amino acids long. The ends lost 7 bases at V and 4 bases at J; junction bases unmatched: 5. The germline V gene encodes CDR1 SGHKS and CDR2 YYEKEE (reference sequence). CDR3: CASQTGTGANVLTF. CDR3 nucleotide sequence: TGTGCCAGCCAGACAGGGACCGGGGCCAACGTCCTGACTTTC. The entire variable domain, with the rest obtained from reference TRBV5-5 and TRBJ2-6, is as follows: DAGVTQSPTHLIKTRGQQVTLRCSPISGHKSVSWYQQVLGQGPQFIFQYYEKEERGRGNFPDRFSARQFPNYSSELNVNALLLGDSALYLCASQTGTGANVLTFGAGSRLTVL.

Many counts were recorded for this clonotype. The rearrangement joins TRBV29-1 to TRBJ1-5; D remains unclear. V gave up 2 bases and J gave up 4 bases, with 9 bases separating them. Germline-derived CDR1 and CDR2 are SQVTM and ANQGSEA. The CDR3 contains 13 residues. The CDR3: CSVETSDNQPQHF. CDR3 nucleotide sequence: TGCAGCGTTGAAACGTCAGATAATCAGCCCCAGCATTTT.

The genes are TRBV20-1 and TRBJ2-2; D is uncertain. The germline V gene has CDR1 DFQATT and CDR2 SNEGSKA (reference sequence). Trimming took 2 bases from V and 0 from J, leaving 10 bases between them. The CDR3 loop spans 15 amino acids. This CDR3 reads CSARSIDANTGELFF. In DNA form, the CDR3 reads TGCAGTGCTAGATCTATAGACGCGAACACCGGGGAGCTGTTTTTT.

There are many counts of this clonotype. The chain couples TRBV20-1 to TRBJ2-3; no firm D call. Germline V gene data show CDR1 as DFQATT and CDR2 as SNEGSKA (reference sequence). The CDR3 runs to 12 residues. Trimming took 5 bases from V and 5 from J, leaving 11 bases between them. This CDR3 is CSALTVRDTQYF. As DNA, the CDR3 is TGCAGTGCTTTAACCGTTAGAGATACGCAGTATTTT.

This clonotype was counted a few times. A much larger clone lies a single base off, so this may be a read error. This chain joins TRBV12-3 or TRBV12-4 and TRBJ2-2, with D tentatively TRBD1 (5 bases). The CDR3 extends over 14 amino acids. Deletions cut 6 bases from V and 0 bases from J, with 8 bases between. Written as DNA, the CDR3 is TGTGCCAGCAGCATGACAGCGAACACCGGGGAGCTGTTTTTT. The encoded protein is CASSMTANTGELFF.

This clonotype was counted ten times or more. The V call is TRBV20-1, the J call TRBJ1-4; D is perhaps TRBD1 (5 bases). Germline V gene lookup returns CDR1 DFQATT and CDR2 SNEGSKA (reference sequence). This CDR3 has 14 amino acids. V lost 2 bases and J lost 8, with 15 bases in between. CDR3 sequence: CSARRIGGGEKLFF. Here the CDR3 DNA reads TGCAGTGCTAGAAGGATCGGGGGAGGGGAAAAACTGTTTTTT.

The chain combines TRBV7-9 with TRBJ2-1; 7 nucleotides align to TRBD1. This CDR3 comprises 14 residues. Germline trimming cut 6 bases from V and 10 bases from J; bases unmatched to any gene: 12. CDR1 is SEHNR and CDR2 is FQNEAQ in the germline V gene (reference sequence). The CDR3 is CASRLPGTGAEQFF. CDR3 DNA sequence: TGTGCCAGCAGATTGCCCGGAACAGGGGCCGAGCAGTTCTTC.

This clonotype appeared a few times. The chain employs TRBV20-1 and TRBJ1-2; tentatively, D is TRBD1 (6 bases). This CDR3 contains 13 residues. Looked up from germline, CDR1 is DFQATT and CDR2 is SNEGSKA (reference sequence). V lost 5 bases and J 5 bases, leaving 15 bases between the germline ends. CDR3 protein: CSAADGGPYGYTF. In nucleotides, the CDR3 is TGCAGTGCTGCTGATGGGGGGCCTTATGGCTACACCTTC.

This chain connects TRBV7-2 to TRBJ2-3, with 8 nucleotides matching TRBD2. V was pared by 7 bases and J by 1 base, with 10 bases of the junction left unmatched. CDR1 is SGHTA, CDR2 FQGNSA, per germline. There are 16 residues in the CDR3. The CDR3 loop reads CASTGRGRGGTDTQYF. The CDR3 DNA reads TGTGCCAGCACCGGTCGGGGGCGGGGGGGCACAGATACGCAGTATTTT.

This rearrangement joins TRBV5-6 to TRBJ1-1, with 12 bases matching TRBD1. The CDR3 contains 13 residues. Germline CDR1 SGHDT, CDR2 YYEEEE. After removal of 4 bases from V and 9 bases from J, the junction contained 4 bases not matched to a gene. The CDR3 reads CASSARDRGQAFF. The CDR3 nucleotides are TGTGCCAGCAGCGCCCGGGACAGGGGGCAAGCTTTCTTT. The full variable domain, in which reference TRBV5-6 and TRBJ1-1 provide the parts outside the CDR3, is DAGVTQSPTHLIKTRGQQVTLRCSPKSGHDTVSWYQQALGQGPQFIFQYYEEEERQRGNFPDRFSGHQFPNYSSELNVNALLLGDSALYLCASSARDRGQAFFGQGTRLTVV.

This clonotype was detected many times. The V and J genes are TRBV4-3 and TRBJ1-1, with 8 bases lining up with TRBD1. Germline CDR1 and CDR2: LGHNA and YSLEER. The CDR3 loop spans 17 amino acids. Trimming took 5 bases from V and 0 from J; bases not matched to a gene: 11. CDR3: CASSYGQGRGMNTEAFF. The CDR3 DNA reads TGCGCCAGCAGCTACGGACAGGGAAGGGGCATGAACACTGAAGCTTTCTTT.

This clonotype was seen a few times. This chain uses TRBV12-3 or TRBV12-4 with TRBJ1-4; D possibly corresponds to TRBD1 (5 bases). CDR3 length: 12 residues. V lost 2 bases and J lost 14, with 12 bases in between. CDR3 DNA sequence: TGTGCCAGCAGTTTAAAGGGGACGATGCTGTTTTTT. Protein: CASSLKGTMLFF.

This clonotype was recorded many times. CDR3 amino acids: CSARDPTTGARNTIYF. The CDR3 DNA sequence: TGCAGTGCTAGAGACCCGACGACAGGGGCCAGAAACACCATATATTTT. The chain has TRBV20-1 and TRBJ1-3; 8 nucleotides align to TRBD1. Per the germline V gene, CDR1 is DFQATT and CDR2 is SNEGSKA (reference sequence). Unmatched junction bases numbered 9, after V lost 0 bases and J lost 5 bases. CDR3 length: 16 residues.

This clonotype was recorded many times. CDR3 sequence reads: CSVLDRDYGYTF. The CDR3 DNA reads as TGCAGCGTTCTAGACAGGGACTATGGCTACACCTTC. The rearrangement uses TRBV29-1 and TRBJ1-2; 7 bases map to TRBD1. The V segment lost 5 bases and the J segment 3 bases; nucleotides outside the gene matches: 3. This CDR3 comprises 12 residues. Germline values: CDR1 SQVTM, CDR2 ANQGSEA.

This clonotype occurred many times. The V gene is TRBV7-8, the J gene TRBJ2-7, with 7 bases fitting TRBD1. This CDR3 comprises 14 residues. V lost 5 bases, J lost 3 bases, and 7 bases stayed unmatched. Per germline, CDR1 SGHVS and CDR2 FQNEAQ. The DNA for the CDR3 is TGTGCCAGCAGCCTGGGGACAGCGAGCTACGAGCAGTACTTC. Translating it yields CASSLGTASYEQYF.